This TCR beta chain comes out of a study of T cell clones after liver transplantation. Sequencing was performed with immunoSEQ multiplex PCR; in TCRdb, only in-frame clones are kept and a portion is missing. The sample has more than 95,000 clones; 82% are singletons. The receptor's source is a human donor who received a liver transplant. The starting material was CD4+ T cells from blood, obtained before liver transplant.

The CDR3 coding sequence is TGTGCCAGCAGGGCTAGCGGGGGCTTGGATGAGCAGTTCTTC. Amino acids: CASRASGGLDEQFF. The chain employs TRBV2 and TRBJ2-1, with 10 bases lining up with TRBD2. From germline, CDR1 is SNHLY and CDR2 FYNNEI. Unmatched junction bases numbered 7, after V lost 6 bases and J lost 8 bases. CDR3 length: 14 residues. The entire variable domain, with the rest obtained from reference TRBV2 and TRBJ2-1, is as follows: EPEVTQTPSHQVTQMGQEVILRCVPISNHLYFYWYRQILGQKVEFLVSFYNNEISEKSEIFDDQFSVERPDGSNFTLKIRSTKLEDSAMYFCASRASGGLDEQFFGPGTRLTVL.